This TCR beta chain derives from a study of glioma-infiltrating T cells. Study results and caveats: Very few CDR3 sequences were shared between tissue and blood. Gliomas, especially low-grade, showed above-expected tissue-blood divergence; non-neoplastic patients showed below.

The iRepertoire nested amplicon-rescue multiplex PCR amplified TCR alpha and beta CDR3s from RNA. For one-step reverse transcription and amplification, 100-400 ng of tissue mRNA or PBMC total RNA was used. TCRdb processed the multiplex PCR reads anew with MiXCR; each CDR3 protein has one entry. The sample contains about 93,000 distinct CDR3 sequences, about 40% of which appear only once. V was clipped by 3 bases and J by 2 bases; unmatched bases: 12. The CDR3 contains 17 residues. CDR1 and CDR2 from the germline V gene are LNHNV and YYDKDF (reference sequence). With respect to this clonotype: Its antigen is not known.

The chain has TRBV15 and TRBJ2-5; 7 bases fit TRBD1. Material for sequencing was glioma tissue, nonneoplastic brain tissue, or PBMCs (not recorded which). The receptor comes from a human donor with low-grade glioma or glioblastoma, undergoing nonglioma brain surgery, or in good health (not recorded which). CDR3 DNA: TGTGCCACCAGCAGCCCTACATGGGGACAGCCGCAAGAGACCCAGTACTTC. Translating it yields CATSSPTWGQPQETQYF. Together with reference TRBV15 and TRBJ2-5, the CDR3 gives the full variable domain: DAMVIQNPRYQVTQFGKPVTLSCSQTLNHNVMYWYQQKSSQAPKLLFHYYDKDFNNEADTPDNFQSRRPNTSFCFLDIRSPGLGDTAMYLCATSSPTWGQPQETQYFGPGTRLLVL.